This T cell receptor (beta chain) was obtained from a study of OX40 agonist ivuxolimab in advanced cancers. About the study as a whole: The costimulatory receptor OX40 (CD134) was targeted by ivuxolimab, a fully human IgG2 agonistic monoclonal antibody. Three dose-escalation patients achieved partial responses, one with hepatocellular carcinoma and two with cutaneous melanoma. Of the approximately 50 dose-escalation patients, hepatocellular carcinoma was present in about 19, melanoma in approximately 15, renal cell carcinoma in 9 and head and neck cancer in 9. Prior anti-PD-1, anti-PD-L1 or anti-CTLA-4 therapy was permitted, and checkpoint inhibitors had been received by about 36% of dose-escalation patients. The dose-escalation cohort was almost 85% male with a mean age of about 58 years, ranging from roughly 23 to 90. The paper covers the monotherapy dose-escalation part of the phase I ivuxolimab trial, which included N of about 51 patients. Intravenous ivuxolimab was administered to patients every 2 weeks at six dose levels: 0.01, 0.1, 0.3, 1.5, 3 and 10 mg/kg. Peripheral TCRbeta sequencing aimed to test whether ivuxolimab altered TCR sequence diversity and caused clonal T-cell expansion. Results and caveats for the whole study, not just this receptor: In the 0.1-3.0 mg/kg groups, partial responders had among the lowest normalized peripheral clonal expansion, particularly in CD8+ T cells. Low levels of normalized T-cell clonal expansion were also seen in some nonresponding patients. Which antigens the clonally expanded peripheral T cells were specific for was not determined. At doses from 0.1 to 3.0 mg/kg, clonal expansion was seen in both CD4+ and CD8+ blood T cells between baseline and week 6. After ivuxolimab, more expanded clones were found on average in CD8+ T cells than in CD4+ T cells.

The cysteine opens and the phenylalanine closes a CDR3 of 15 amino acids. Only the CDR3 region is kept as DNA, spanning 45 bases read in frame from base 1. At the junction V is shortened by 6 bases and J by 3 bases; bases outside the gene matches: 9. Per the germline V gene, SGDLS is the CDR1 and YYNGEE is the CDR2. Genomic DNA was extracted from sorted cells for sequencing of the TCRbeta CDR3 region. TCRbeta CDR3 regions were sequenced using the immunoSEQ Assay. The immuneACCESS repertoire file appears here via TCRdb, limited to in-frame rearrangements. These files lack a portion of the clones; in checked studies, under half of the deficit traces to unresolved V genes, and the cause of the others is not known. The sample yields just over 90,000 clones; roughly 94% were counted once. The ten largest clones capture 2.6% of the sample. As for this clone: The target of this receptor is not known. Base qualities were left out, and no much larger clone turns up one base away.

The trial excluded patients who had a history of autoimmune disease or who were on systemic immunosuppression. Peripheral blood for TCR sequencing was collected from all dose cohorts at baseline, on cycle 4 day 1, and on cycle 7 day 1. The samples were taken from a phase I, first-in-human, multicenter, open-label dose-escalation trial of ivuxolimab. Adults with locally advanced or metastatic melanoma, renal cell, hepatocellular, or head and neck squamous cell carcinoma were enrolled in the trial. Before TCR sequencing, CD4+ T cells and CD8+ T cells from peripheral blood were sorted into separate populations.

Sequencing used CD4+ or CD8+ T cells sorted from blood, obtained in a trial of the OX40 agonist ivuxolimab. This sequence uses TRBV9 and TRBJ2-3; TRBD2 matches 8 bases in the middle. This sequence originates from an adult with an advanced solid tumor such as melanoma, head and neck, liver or kidney cancer. The CDR3 has the sequence CASTLSGRGTDTQYF. Here is the DNA: TGTGCCAGCACCCTGAGCGGGAGAGGGACAGATACGCAGTATTTT. The full variable domain, completed from the reference TRBV9 and TRBJ2-3 proteins outside the CDR3, reads DSGVTQTPKHLITATGQRVTLRCSPRSGDLSVYWYQQSLDQGLQFLIQYYNGEERAKGNILERFSAQQFPDLHSELNLSSLELGDSALYFCASTLSGRGTDTQYFGPGTRLTVL.